This TCR beta chain stems from a study of T cell changes during pregnancy in multiple sclerosis. Measured with immunoSEQ multiplex PCR; TCRdb has only the in-frame clones, and not every one. The repertoire consists of 100,000 or so clones, with just under 95% occurring once and the leading ten covering roughly 4.5%. Trimming took 4 bases from V and 5 from J; bases not matched to a gene: 8. This CDR3 has 14 amino acids. CDR1 is SGHRS and CDR2 is YFSETQ in the germline V gene. V usage is TRBV5-1 and J usage is TRBJ2-7; 8 nucleotides agree with TRBD2. The specimen was peripheral blood, collected in the first trimester of pregnancy. The TCR comes from a female donor with multiple sclerosis, enrolled in a pregnancy study. The DNA for the CDR3 is TGCGCCAGCAGCCGCGGGGGGCGCGGTGACGAGCAGTACTTC. It encodes CASSRGGRGDEQYF.